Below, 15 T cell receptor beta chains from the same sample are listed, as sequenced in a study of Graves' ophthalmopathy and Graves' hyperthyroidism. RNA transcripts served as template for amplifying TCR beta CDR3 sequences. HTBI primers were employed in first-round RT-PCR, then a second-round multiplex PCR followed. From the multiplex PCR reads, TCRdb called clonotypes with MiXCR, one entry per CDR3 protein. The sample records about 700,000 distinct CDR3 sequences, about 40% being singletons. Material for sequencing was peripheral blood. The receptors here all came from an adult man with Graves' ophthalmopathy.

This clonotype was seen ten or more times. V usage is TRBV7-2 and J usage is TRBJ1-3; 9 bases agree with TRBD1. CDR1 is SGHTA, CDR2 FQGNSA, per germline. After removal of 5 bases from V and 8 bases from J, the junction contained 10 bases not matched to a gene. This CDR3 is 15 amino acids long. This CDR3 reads CASSLWTGDGHTIYF. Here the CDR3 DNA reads TGTGCCAGCAGCCTATGGACAGGGGATGGCCACACCATATATTTT. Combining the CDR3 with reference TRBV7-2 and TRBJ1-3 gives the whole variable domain GAGVSQSPSNKVTEKGKDVELRCDPISGHTALYWYRQSLGQGLEFLIYFQGNSAPDKSGLPSDRFSAERTGGSVSTLTIQRTQQEDSAVYLCASSLWTGDGHTIYFGEGSWLTVV.

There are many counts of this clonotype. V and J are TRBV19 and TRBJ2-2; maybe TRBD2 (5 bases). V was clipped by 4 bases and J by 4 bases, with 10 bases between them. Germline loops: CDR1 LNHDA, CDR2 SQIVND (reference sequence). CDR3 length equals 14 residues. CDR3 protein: CASSTRLTTGELFF. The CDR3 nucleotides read TGTGCCAGTAGTACGCGACTAACCACCGGGGAGCTGTTTTTT.

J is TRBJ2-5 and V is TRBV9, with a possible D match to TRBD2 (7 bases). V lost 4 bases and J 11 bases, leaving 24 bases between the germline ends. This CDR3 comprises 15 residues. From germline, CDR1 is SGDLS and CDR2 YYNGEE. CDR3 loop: CASSPWGGLTDTQYF. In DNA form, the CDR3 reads TGTGCCAGCAGCCCGTGGGGGGGGCTCACAGATACGCAGTACTTC.

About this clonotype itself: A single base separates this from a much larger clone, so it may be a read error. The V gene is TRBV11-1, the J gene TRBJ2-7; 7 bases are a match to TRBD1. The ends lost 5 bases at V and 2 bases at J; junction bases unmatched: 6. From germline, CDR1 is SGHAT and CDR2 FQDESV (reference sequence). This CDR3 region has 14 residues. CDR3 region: CASSRDRAPYEQYF. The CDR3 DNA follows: TGTGCCAGCAGCCGTGACAGGGCCCCCTACGAGCAGTACTTC.

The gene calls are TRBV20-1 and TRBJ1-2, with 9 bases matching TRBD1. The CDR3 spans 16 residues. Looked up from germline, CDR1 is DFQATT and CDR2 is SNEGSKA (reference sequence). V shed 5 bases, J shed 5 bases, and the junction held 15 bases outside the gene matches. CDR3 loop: CSAARTGGASVYGYTF. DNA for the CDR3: TGCAGTGCTGCAAGAACAGGGGGCGCGTCGGTATATGGCTACACCTTC.

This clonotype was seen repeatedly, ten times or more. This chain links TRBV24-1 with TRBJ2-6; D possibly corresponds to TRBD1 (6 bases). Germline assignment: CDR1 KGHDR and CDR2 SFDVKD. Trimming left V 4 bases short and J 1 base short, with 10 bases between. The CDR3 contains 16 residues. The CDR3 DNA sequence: TGTGCCACCAGTGAGCGAACAGGGTCTGGGGCCAACGTCCTGACTTTC. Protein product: CATSERTGSGANVLTF.

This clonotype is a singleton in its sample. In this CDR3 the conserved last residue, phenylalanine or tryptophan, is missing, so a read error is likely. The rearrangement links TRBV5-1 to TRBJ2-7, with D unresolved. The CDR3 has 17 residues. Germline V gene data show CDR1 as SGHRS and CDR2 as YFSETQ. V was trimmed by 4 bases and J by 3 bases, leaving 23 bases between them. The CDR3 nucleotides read TGCGCCAGCAGCCAAGATGCCTTAGGAACACCCTACTACGAGCAGTACTCC. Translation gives CASSQDALGTPYYEQYS.

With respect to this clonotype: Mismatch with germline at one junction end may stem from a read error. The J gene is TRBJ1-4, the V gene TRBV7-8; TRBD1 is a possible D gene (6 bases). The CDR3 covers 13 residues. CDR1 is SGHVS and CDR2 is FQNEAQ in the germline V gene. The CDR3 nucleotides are TGCGCCAGCAGCCAAACCGGGACAGAAAAACTGTTTTTT. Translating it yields CASSQTGTEKLFF.

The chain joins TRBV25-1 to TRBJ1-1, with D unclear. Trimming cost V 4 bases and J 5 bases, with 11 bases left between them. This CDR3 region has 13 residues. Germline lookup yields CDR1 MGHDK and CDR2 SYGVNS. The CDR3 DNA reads TGTGCCAGCAGTGCTCCAAGGTGGACTGAAGCTTTCTTT. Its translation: CASSAPRWTEAFF.

The CDR3 here is CAISSDRTSGANVLTF. CDR3 coding DNA: TGTGCCATCAGTTCAGACAGGACCTCTGGGGCCAACGTCCTGACTTTC. V gene TRBV10-3 combines with J gene TRBJ2-6, with a weak D call TRBD1 (6 bases). The length of the CDR3 is 16 residues. Deletions cut 5 bases from V and 0 bases from J, with 11 bases between. Germline assignment: CDR1 ENHRY and CDR2 SYGVKD.

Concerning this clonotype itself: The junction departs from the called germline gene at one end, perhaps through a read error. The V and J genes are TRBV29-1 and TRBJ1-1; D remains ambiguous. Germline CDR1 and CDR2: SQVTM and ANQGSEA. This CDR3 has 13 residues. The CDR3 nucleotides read TGTGCCTGGAGTGTCTACACGAACACTGAAGCTTTCTTT. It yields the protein CAWSVYTNTEAFF.

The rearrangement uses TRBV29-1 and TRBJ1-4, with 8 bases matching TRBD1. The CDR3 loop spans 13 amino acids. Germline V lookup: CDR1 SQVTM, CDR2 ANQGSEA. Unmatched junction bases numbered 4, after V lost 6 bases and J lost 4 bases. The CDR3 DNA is TGCAGCGTCGGGGGACAGGATAATGAAAAACTGTTTTTT. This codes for CSVGGQDNEKLFF.

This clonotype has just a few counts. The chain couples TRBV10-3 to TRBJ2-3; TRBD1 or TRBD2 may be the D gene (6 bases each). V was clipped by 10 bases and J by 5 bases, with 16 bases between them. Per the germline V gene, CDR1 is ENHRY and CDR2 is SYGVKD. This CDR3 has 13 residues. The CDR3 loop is CATLPGAKDTQYF. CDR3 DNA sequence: TGTGCCACCCTACCGGGGGCGAAAGATACGCAGTATTTT.

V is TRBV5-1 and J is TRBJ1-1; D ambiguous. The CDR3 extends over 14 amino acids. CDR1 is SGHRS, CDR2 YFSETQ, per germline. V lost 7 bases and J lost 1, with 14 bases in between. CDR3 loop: CASGRGFENTEAFF. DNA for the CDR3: TGCGCCAGCGGTCGGGGTTTTGAGAACACTGAAGCTTTCTTT.

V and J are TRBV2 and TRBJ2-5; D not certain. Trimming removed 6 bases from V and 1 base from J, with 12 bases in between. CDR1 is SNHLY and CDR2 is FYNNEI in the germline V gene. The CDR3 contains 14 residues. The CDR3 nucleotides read TGTGCCAGCAGCGAAATGGGCAGCCAAGAGACCCAGTACTTC. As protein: CASSEMGSQETQYF.